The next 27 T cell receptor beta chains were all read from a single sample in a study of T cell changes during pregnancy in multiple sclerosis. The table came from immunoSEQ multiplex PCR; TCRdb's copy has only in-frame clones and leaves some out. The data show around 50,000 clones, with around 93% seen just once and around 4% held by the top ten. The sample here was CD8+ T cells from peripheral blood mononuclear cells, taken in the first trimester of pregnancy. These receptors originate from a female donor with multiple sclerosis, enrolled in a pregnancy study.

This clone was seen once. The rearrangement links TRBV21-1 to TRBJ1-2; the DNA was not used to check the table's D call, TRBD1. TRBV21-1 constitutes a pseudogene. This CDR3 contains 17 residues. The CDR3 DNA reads TGTGCCAGCAGGGACAGGGCCCCGTGGCGGTCTAACTATGGCTACACCTTC. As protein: CASRDRAPWRSNYGYTF.

CDR3 protein: CASSITGDGANVLTF. DNA of the CDR3: TGTGCCAGCAGTATAACAGGGGACGGGGCCAACGTCCTGACTTTC. The chain recombines TRBV27 with TRBJ2-6, with TRBD1 matching over 7 bases. V shed 5 bases, J shed 4 bases, and the junction held 5 bases outside the gene matches. Germline assignment: CDR1 MNHEY and CDR2 SMNVEV (reference sequence). The CDR3 runs to 15 residues.

For the CDR3, the DNA is TGTGCCAGCAGTGACTCGGGCGGGGGGCCATCCAATGAGCAGTTCTTC. As protein: CASSDSGGGPSNEQFF. The chain uses TRBV6-4 and TRBJ2-1, with TRBD2 matching 8 bases. The junction had 7 bases not matched to a gene; V was cut back by 0 bases and J by 6 bases. Germline CDR1 MRHNA, CDR2 SNTAGT. The CDR3 consists of 16 residues.

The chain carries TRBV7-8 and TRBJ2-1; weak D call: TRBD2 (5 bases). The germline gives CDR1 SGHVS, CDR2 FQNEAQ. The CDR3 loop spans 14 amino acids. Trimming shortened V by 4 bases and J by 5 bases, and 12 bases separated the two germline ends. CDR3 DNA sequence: TGTGCCAGCAGCTCCGGTCTGAGGGACAATGAGCAGTTCTTC. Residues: CASSSGLRDNEQFF.

CDR3 sequence (DNA): TGTGCCAGCTCCCAGGGGGCCGGGGAGCTGTTTTTT. It codes for CASSQGAGELFF. V usage is TRBV11-3 and J usage is TRBJ2-2; TRBD1 aligns across 7 bases. The CDR3 loop spans 12 amino acids. With 8 bases clipped from V and 6 bases from J, the junction kept 3 bases outside the gene matches. Germline CDR1 reads SGHNT; CDR2 reads YENEEA.

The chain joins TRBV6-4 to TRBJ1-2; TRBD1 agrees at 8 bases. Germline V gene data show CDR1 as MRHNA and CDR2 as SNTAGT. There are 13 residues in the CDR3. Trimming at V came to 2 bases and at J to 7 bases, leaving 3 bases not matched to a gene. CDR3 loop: CASSDTDRGGYTF. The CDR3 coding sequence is TGTGCCAGCAGTGACACCGACAGGGGTGGCTACACCTTC.

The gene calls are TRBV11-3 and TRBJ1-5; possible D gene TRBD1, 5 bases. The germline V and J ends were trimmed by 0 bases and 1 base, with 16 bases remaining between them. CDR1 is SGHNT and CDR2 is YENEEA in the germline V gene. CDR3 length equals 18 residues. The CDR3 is CASSLDPPDNDSNQPQHF. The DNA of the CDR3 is TGTGCCAGCAGCTTAGATCCGCCGGACAACGACAGCAATCAGCCCCAGCATTTT.

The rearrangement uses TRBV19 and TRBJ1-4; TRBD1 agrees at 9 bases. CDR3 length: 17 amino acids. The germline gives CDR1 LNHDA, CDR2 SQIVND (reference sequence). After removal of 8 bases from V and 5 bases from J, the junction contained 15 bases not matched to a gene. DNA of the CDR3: TGTGCCAGTCGAACCCACCTTCGGACAGGGGAAAATGAAAAACTGTTTTTT. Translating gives CASRTHLRTGENEKLFF.

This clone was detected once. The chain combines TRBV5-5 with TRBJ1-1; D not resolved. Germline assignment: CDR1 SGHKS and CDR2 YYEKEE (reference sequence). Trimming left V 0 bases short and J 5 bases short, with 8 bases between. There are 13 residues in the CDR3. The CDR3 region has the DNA TGTGCCAGCAGCTTGGGAGGGAGGACTGAAGCTTTCTTT. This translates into CASSLGGRTEAFF.

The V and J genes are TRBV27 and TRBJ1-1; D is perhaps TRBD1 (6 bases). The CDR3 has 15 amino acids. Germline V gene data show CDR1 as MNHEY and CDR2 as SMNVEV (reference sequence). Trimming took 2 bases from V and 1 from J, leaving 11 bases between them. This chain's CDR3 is CASSLGGPSNTEAFF. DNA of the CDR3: TGTGCCAGCAGTTTAGGGGGCCCCTCGAACACTGAAGCTTTCTTT.

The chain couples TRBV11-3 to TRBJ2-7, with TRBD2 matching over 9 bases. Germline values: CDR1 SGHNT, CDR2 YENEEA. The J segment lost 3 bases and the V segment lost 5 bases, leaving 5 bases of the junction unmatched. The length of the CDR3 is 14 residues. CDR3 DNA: TGTGCCAGCAGCCCGACTAGCGGAGACTACGAGCAGTACTTC. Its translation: CASSPTSGDYEQYF.

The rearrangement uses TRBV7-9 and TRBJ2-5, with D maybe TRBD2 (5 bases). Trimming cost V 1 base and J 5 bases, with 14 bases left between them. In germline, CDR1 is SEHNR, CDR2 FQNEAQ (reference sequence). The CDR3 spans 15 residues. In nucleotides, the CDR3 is TGTGCCAGCAGCTTAGAACTAGATCTATTCGAGACCCAGTACTTC. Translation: CASSLELDLFETQYF.

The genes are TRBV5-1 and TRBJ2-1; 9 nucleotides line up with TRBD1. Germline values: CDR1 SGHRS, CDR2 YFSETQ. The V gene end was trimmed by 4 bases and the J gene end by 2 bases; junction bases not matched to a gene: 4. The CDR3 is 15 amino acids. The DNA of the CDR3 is TGCGCCAGCAGCCTTACAGGGGGCCCCTACAATGAGCAGTTCTTC. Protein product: CASSLTGGPYNEQFF.

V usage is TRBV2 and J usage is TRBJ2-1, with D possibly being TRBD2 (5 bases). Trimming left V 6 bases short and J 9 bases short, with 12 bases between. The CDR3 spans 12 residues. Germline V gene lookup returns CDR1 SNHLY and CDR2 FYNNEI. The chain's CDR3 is CASRPAGGEQFF. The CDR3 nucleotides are TGTGCCAGCAGGCCGGCTGGAGGTGAGCAGTTCTTC.

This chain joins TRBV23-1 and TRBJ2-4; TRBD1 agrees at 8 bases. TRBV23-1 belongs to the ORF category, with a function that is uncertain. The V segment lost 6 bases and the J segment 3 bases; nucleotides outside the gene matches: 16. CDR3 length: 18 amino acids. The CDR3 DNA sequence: TGCGCCAGCAGAACTCCAGGGAGGACAGGGAGCGTCAAAAACATTCAGTACTTC. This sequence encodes CASRTPGRTGSVKNIQYF.

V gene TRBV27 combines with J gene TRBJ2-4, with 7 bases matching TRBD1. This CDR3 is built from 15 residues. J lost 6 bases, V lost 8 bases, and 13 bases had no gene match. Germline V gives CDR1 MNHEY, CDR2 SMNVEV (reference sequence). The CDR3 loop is CASRRAGQAPNIQYF. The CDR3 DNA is TGTGCCAGCCGACGGGCCGGACAGGCCCCAAACATTCAGTACTTC.

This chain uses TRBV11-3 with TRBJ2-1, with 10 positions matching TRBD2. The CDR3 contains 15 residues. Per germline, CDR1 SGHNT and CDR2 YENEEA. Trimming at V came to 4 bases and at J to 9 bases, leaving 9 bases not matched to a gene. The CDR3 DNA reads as TGTGCCAGCAGCTCCCAGCGGGGGGGCCCCGGTGAGCAGTTCTTC. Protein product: CASSSQRGGPGEQFF.

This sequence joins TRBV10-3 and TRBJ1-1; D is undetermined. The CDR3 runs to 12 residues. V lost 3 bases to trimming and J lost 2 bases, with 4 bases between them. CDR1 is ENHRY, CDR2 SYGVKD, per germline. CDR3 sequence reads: CAISDRNTEAFF. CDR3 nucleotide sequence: TGTGCCATCAGTGACAGAAACACTGAAGCTTTCTTT.

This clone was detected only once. DNA of the CDR3: TGTGCCAGCAGTTTACGGGGATACTATGGCTACACCTTC. This codes for CASSLRGYYGYTF. The chain carries TRBV28 and TRBJ1-2; D ambiguous. Germline CDR1 reads MDHEN; CDR2 reads SYDVKM. Trimming took 2 bases from V and 3 from J, leaving 7 bases between them. CDR3 size: 13 residues.

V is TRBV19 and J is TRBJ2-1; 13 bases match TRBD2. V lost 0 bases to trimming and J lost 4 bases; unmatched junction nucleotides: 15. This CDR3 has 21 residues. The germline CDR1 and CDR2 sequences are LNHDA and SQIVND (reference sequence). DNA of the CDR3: TGTGCCAGTAGTATAGAGGCGACTAGCGGGGGGCCGGAGAGCGAATACAATGAGCAGTTCTTC. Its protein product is CASSIEATSGGPESEYNEQFF.

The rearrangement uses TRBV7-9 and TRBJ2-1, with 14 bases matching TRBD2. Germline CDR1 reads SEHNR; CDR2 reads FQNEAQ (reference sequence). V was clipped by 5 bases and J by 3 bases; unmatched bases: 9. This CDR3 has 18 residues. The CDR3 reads CASSPTSGRARGYNEQFF. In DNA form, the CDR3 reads TGTGCCAGCAGCCCGACTAGCGGGAGGGCTAGGGGCTACAATGAGCAGTTCTTC.

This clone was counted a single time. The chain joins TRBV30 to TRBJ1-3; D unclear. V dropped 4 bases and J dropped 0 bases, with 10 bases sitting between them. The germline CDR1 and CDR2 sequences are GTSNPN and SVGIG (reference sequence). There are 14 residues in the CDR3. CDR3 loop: CAWTPDSSGNTIYF. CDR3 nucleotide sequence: TGTGCCTGGACACCGGACTCCTCTGGAAACACCATATATTTT.

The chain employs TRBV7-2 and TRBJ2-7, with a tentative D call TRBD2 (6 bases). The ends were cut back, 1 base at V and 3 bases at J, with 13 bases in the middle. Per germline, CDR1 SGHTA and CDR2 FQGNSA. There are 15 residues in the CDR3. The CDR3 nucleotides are TGTGCCAGCAGCTTAGGGGTTACTAGCAACTACGAGCAGTACTTC. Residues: CASSLGVTSNYEQYF.

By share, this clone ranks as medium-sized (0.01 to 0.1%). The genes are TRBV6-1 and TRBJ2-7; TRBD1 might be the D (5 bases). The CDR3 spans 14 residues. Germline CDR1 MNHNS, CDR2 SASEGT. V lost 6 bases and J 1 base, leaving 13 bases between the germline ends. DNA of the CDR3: TGTGCCAGCAGCAGACAGTGGAAATCCTACGAGCAGTACTTC. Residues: CASSRQWKSYEQYF.

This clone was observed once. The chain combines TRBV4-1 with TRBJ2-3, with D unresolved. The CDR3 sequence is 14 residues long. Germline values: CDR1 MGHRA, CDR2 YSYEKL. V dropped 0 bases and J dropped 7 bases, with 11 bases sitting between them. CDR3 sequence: CASSQEVQRNTQYF. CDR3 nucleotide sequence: TGCGCCAGCAGCCAAGAGGTGCAGCGTAATACGCAGTATTTT.

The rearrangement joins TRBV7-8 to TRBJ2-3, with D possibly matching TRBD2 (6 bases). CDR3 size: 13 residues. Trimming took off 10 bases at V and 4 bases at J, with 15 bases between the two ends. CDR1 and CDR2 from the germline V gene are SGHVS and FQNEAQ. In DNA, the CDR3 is TGTGCCACCCTAGCGAAACGGGCAGATACGCAGTATTTT. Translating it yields CATLAKRADTQYF.

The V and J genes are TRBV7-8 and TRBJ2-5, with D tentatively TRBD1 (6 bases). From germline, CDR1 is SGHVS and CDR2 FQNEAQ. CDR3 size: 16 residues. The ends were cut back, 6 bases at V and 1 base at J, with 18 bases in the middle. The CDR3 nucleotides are TGTGCCAGCAGTCCCCCAAGAGGGGGAGCCCAAGAGACCCAGTACTTC. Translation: CASSPPRGGAQETQYF.